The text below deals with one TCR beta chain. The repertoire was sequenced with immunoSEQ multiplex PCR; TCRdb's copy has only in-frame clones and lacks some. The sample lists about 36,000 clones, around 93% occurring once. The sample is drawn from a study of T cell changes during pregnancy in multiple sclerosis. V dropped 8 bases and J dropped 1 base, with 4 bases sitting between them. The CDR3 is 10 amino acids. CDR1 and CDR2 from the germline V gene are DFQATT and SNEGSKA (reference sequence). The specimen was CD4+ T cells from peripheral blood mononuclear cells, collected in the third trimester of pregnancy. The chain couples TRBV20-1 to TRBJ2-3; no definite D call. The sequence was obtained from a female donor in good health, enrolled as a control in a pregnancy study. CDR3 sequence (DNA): TGCAGTAGCGGCACAGATACGCAGTATTTT. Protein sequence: CSSGTDTQYF.